Listed here is a single T cell receptor (beta chain). Its antigen is not known. Full-length variable regions came from constant-region reverse primers plus semi-nested Nested Universal Primer A PCR. A single record per CDR3 protein comes from TCRdb applying MiXCR to the 5' RACE reads. The table shows tens of thousands of distinct CDR3 sequences, with 25% to 30% occurring only once. Study outcomes and limitations: The TCR gene usage of tumor memory CD4+ T cells clustered together with blood and lymph node memory CD4+ cells and with lymph node naive CD4+ cells. Larger-cohort validation covered only one TCR beta V-J rearrangement.

Per the germline V gene, CDR1 is MNHEY and CDR2 is SVGAGI. The V and J ends lost 2 bases and 2 bases, in that order; junction bases with no gene match: 3. This CDR3 is built from 15 residues. The receptor was derived from a female donor with breast cancer. Specimen: tumor-infiltrating memory CD4+ T cells sorted from the breast tumor. The subset was: memory CD4+ T cells, CD4+CD45RO+CD25-. The chain recombines TRBV6-5 with TRBJ2-5, with TRBD2 matching over 9 bases. The CDR3 bases are TGTGCCAGCAGTTACGATCTAGCGGGACAAGAGACCCAGTACTTC. It specifies CASSYDLAGQETQYF.